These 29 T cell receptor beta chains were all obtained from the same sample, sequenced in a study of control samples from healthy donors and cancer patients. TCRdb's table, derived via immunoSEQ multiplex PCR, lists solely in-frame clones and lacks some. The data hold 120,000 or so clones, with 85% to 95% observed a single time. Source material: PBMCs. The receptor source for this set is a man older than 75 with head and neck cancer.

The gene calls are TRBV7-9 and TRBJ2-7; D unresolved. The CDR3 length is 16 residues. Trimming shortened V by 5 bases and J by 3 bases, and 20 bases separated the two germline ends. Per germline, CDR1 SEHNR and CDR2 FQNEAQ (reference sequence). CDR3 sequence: CASSAPGPKTFYEQYF. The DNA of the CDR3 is TGTGCCAGCAGCGCCCCGGGCCCCAAAACTTTCTACGAGCAGTACTTC.

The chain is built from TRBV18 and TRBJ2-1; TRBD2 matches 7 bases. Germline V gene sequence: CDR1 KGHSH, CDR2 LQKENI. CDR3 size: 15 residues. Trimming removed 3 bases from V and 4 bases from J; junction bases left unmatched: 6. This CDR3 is CASSPQGLNYNEQFF. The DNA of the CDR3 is TGTGCCAGCTCACCCCAGGGACTAAATTACAATGAGCAGTTCTTC.

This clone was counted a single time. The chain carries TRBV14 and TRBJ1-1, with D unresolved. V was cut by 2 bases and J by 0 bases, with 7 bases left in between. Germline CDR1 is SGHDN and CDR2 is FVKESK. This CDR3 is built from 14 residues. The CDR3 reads CASSQYHLNTEAFF. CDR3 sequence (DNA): TGTGCCAGCAGCCAATATCACTTGAACACTGAAGCTTTCTTT.

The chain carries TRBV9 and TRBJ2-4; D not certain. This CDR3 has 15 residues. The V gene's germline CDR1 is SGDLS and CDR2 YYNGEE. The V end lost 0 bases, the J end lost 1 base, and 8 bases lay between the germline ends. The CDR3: CASSVAGVAKNIQYF. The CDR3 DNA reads TGTGCCAGCAGCGTAGCTGGGGTCGCCAAAAACATTCAGTACTTC.

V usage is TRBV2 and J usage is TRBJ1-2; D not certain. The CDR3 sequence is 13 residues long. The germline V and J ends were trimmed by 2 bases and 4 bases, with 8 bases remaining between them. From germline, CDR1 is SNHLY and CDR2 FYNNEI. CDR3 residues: CASSEPLGYGYTF. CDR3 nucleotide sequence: TGTGCCAGCAGTGAACCCTTGGGCTATGGCTACACCTTC. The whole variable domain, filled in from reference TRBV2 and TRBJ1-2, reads EPEVTQTPSHQVTQMGQEVILRCVPISNHLYFYWYRQILGQKVEFLVSFYNNEISEKSEIFDDQFSVERPDGSNFTLKIRSTKLEDSAMYFCASSEPLGYGYTFGSGTRLTVV.

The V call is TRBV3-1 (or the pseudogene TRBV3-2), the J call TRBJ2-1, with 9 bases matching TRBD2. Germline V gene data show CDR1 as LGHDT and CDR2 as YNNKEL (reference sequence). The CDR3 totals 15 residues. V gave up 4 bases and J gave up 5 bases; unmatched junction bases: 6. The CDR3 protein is CASSLRGGGDNEQFF. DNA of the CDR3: TGTGCCAGCAGCCTACGCGGGGGGGGCGACAATGAGCAGTTCTTC.

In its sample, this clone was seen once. In DNA form, the CDR3 reads TGTGCCAGCCAGGACACCTTGCCATCCTCCTATGGCTACACCTTC. As protein: CASQDTLPSSYGYTF. This chain joins TRBV7-9 and TRBJ1-2; a weak D match, TRBD1 (5 bases). The CDR3 has 15 residues. V lost 8 bases to trimming and J lost 4 bases, with 20 bases between them. Germline-derived CDR1 and CDR2 are SEHNR and FQNEAQ (reference sequence).

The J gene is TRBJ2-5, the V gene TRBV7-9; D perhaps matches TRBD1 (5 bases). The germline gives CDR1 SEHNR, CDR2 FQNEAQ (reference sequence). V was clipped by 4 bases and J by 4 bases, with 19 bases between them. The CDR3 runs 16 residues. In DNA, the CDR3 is TGTGCCAGCAGCTCGGAGAGTCCCAAAAGGGGAGAGACCCAGTACTTC. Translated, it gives CASSSESPKRGETQYF. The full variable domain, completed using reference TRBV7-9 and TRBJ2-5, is DTGVSQNPRHKITKRGQNVTFRCDPISEHNRLYWYRQTLGQGPEFLTYFQNEAQLEKSRLLSDRFSAERPKGSFSTLEIQRTEQGDSAMYLCASSSESPKRGETQYFGPGTRLLVL.

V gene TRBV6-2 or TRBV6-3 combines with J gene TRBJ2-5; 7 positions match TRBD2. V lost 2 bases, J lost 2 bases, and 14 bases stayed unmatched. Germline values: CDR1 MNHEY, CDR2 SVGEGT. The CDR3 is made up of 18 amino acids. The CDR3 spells CASSYPRRRLAVQETQYF. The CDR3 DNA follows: TGTGCCAGCAGTTACCCCCGCCGGAGACTAGCCGTACAAGAGACCCAGTACTTC.

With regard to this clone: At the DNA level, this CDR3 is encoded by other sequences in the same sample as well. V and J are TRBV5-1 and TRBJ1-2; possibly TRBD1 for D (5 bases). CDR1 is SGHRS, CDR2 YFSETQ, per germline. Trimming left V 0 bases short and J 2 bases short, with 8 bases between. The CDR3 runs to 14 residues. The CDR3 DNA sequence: TGCGCCAGCAGCTTGGCCGAGGGGAACTATGGCTACACCTTC. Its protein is CASSLAEGNYGYTF.

DNA for the CDR3: TGTGCCAGCAGCTCCCCGACCGAACTAGCGACCCAAGAGACCCAGTACTTC. Its translation is CASSSPTELATQETQYF. The V call is TRBV7-9, the J call TRBJ2-5; 7 positions agree with TRBD2. This CDR3 has 17 residues. Per the germline V gene, CDR1 is SEHNR and CDR2 is FQNEAQ (reference sequence). V shed 4 bases and J 1 base; nucleotides not matched to a gene: 12.

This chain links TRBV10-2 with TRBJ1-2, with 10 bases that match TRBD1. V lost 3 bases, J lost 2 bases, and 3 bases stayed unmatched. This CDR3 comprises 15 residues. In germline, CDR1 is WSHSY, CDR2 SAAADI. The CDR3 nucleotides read TGCGCCAGCAGTGAAACGGGACAGGGGAACTATGGCTACACCTTC. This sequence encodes CASSETGQGNYGYTF.

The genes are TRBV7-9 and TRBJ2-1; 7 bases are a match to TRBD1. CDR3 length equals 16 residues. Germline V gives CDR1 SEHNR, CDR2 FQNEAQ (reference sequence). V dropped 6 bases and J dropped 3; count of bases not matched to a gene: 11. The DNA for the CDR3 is TGTGCCAGCAGTTTCACCGGGACAGATCGCTACAATGAGCAGTTCTTC. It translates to CASSFTGTDRYNEQFF.

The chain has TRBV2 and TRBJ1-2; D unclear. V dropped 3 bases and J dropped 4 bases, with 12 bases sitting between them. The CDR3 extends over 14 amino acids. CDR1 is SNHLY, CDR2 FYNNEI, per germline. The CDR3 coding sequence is TGTGCCAGCAGTGATATAGCCTATCTCTATGGCTACACCTTC. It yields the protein CASSDIAYLYGYTF.

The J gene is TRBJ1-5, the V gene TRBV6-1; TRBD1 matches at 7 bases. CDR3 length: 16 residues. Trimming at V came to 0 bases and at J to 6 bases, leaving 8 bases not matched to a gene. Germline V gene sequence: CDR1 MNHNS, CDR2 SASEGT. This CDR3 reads CASSEALGQNVQPQHF. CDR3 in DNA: TGTGCCAGCAGTGAAGCGCTGGGACAGAACGTTCAGCCCCAGCATTTT.

The CDR3 reads CASSQVSAGTGEEYF. CDR3 bases: TGTGCCAGCAGCCAAGTTTCAGCCGGGACAGGGGAAGAGTACTTC. The chain is built from TRBV3-1 (or the pseudogene TRBV3-2) and TRBJ2-7, with 10 bases aligning to TRBD1. CDR1 is LGHDT and CDR2 is YNNKEL in the germline V gene (reference sequence). V shed 1 base and J 11 bases; nucleotides not matched to a gene: 11. There are 15 residues in the CDR3.

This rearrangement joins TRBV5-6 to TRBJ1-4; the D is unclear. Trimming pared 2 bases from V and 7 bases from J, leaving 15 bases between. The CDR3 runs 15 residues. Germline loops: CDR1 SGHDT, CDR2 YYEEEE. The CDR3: CASSFAGTSGEKLFF. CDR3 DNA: TGTGCCAGCAGCTTCGCGGGAACGAGTGGTGAAAAACTGTTTTTT.

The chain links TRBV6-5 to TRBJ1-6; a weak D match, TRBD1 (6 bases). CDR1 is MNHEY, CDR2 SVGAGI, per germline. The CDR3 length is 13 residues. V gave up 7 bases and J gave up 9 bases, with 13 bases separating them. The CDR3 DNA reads TGTGCCAGCACCACGACAGGAGGTTCACCCCTCCACTTT. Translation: CASTTTGGSPLHF.

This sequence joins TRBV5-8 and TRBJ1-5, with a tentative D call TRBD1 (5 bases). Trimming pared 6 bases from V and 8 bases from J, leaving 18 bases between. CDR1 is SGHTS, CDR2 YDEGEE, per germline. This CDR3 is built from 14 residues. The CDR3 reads CASNLPGLDEPQHF. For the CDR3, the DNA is TGTGCCAGCAACCTACCGGGACTTGATGAGCCCCAGCATTTT.

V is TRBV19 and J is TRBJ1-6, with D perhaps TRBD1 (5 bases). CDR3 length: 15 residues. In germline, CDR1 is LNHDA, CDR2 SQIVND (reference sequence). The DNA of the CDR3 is TGTGCTACGGCGGGGCAGGGCACAAATAATTCACCCCTCCACTTT. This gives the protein CATAGQGTNNSPLHF.

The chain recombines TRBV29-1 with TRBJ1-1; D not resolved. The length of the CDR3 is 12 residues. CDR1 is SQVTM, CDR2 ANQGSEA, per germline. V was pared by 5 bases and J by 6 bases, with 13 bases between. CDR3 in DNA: TGCAGCGTTCTGGACGGGGTGGCTGAAGCTTTCTTT. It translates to CSVLDGVAEAFF.

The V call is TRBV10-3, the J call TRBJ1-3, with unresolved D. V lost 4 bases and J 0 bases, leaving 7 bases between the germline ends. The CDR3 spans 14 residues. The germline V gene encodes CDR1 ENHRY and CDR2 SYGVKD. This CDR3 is CAISGQVSGNTIYF. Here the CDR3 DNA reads TGTGCCATCAGTGGGCAAGTCTCTGGAAACACCATATATTTT.

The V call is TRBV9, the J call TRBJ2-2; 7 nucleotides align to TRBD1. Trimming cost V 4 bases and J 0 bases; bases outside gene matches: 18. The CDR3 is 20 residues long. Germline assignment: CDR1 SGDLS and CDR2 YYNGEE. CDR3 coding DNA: TGTGCCAGCAGCTTCAGACAATGGCGGACAGGCCCCGCGAACACCGGGGAGCTGTTTTTT. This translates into CASSFRQWRTGPANTGELFF.

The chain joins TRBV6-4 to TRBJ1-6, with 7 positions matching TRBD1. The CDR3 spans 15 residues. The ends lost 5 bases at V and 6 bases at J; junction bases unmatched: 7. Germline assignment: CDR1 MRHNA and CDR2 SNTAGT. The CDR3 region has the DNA TGTGCCAGCAGTCTCCTGACAGGGCCTAATTCACCCCTCCACTTT. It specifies CASSLLTGPNSPLHF.

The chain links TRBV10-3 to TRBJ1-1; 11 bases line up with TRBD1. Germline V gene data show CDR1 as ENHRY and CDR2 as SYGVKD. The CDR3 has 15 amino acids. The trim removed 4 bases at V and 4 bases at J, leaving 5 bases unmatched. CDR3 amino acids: CAISGSGTGGTEAFF. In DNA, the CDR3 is TGTGCCATCAGTGGCTCCGGGACAGGGGGCACTGAAGCTTTCTTT.

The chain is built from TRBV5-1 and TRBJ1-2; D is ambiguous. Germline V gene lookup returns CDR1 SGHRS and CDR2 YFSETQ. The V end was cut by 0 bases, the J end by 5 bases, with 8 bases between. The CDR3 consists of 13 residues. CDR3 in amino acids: CASSLVGLYGYTF. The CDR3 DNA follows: TGCGCCAGCAGCTTGGTAGGATTGTATGGCTACACCTTC. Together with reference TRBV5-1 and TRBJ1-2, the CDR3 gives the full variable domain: KAGVTQTPRYLIKTRGQQVTLSCSPISGHRSVSWYQQTPGQGLQFLFEYFSETQRNKGNFPGRFSGRQFSNSRSEMNVSTLELGDSALYLCASSLVGLYGYTFGSGTRLTVV.

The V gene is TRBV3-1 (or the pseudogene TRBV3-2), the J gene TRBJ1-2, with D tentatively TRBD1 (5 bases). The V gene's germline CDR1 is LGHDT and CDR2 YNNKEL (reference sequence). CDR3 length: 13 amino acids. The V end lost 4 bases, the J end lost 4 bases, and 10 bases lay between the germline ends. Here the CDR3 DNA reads TGTGCCAGCAGCCCGACAGTGAGCTATGGCTACACCTTC. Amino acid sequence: CASSPTVSYGYTF.

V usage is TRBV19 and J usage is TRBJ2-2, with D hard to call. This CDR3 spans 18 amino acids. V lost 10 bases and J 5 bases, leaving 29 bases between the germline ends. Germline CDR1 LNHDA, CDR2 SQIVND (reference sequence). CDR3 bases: TGTGCCACCGCCCCCGATCCGGGCCGAATTTCTTGGACCGGGGAGCTGTTTTTT. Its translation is CATAPDPGRISWTGELFF.

The CDR3 loop reads CASSQDLLGNSPLHF. The CDR3 DNA sequence: TGCGCCAGCAGCCAAGACCTTCTGGGCAATTCACCCCTCCACTTT. The chain uses TRBV4-3 and TRBJ1-6; D not resolved. Trimming pared 0 bases from V and 7 bases from J, leaving 10 bases between. This CDR3 has 15 amino acids. Per the germline V gene, CDR1 is LGHNA and CDR2 is YSLEER.